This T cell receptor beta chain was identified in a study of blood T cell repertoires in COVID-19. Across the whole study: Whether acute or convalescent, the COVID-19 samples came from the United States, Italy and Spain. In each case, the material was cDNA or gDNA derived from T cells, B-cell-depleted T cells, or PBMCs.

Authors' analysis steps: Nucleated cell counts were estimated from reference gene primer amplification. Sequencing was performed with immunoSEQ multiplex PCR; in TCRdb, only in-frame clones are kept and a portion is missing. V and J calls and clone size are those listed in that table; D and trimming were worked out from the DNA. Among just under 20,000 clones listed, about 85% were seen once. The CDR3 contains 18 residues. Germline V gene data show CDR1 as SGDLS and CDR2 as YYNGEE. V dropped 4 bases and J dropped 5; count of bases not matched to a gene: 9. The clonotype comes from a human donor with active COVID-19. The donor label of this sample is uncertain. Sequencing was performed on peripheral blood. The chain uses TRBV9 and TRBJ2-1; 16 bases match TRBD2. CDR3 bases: TGTGCCAGCAGCAGGATCCCGGGACTAGCGGGAGGGGACAATGAGCAGTTCTTC. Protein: CASSRIPGLAGGDNEQFF.